Listed here are 31 T cell receptor beta chains from one sample, sequenced in a study of regulatory T cells in long-lasting Graves disease. Relying on iRepertoire HTBI primers and Arm-PCR of CDR3 regions, the team built TCR beta libraries. TCRdb reprocessed the multiplex PCR reads with MiXCR, giving one entry per CDR3 protein. The sample has more than 450,000 distinct CDR3 sequences; under 20% are singletons. The time point is: newly diagnosed GD, antithyroid drugs for less than 3 months. From PBMCs, RNA was extracted and then used to make the TCR library. This sample was shared with a second study, whose subject was T cells in Graves' hyperthyroidism and ophthalmopathy.

The specimen comprised peripheral blood mononuclear cells (PBMCs), sampled at new diagnosis, from a patient treated with antithyroid drugs. These receptors all come from a man in his forties with Graves disease.

The rearrangement joins TRBV29-1 to TRBJ2-1; 11 bases map to TRBD2. J lost 7 bases, V lost 1 base, and 9 bases had no gene match. This CDR3 comprises 16 residues. CDR1 SQVTM and CDR2 ANQGSEA come from the germline V gene. CDR3 residues: CSVEGMRLAGINEQFF. The DNA of the CDR3 is TGCAGCGTTGAAGGTATGAGACTAGCGGGAATTAATGAGCAGTTCTTC.

This clonotype appeared a single time. A read error likely explains this, since a far larger clone differs by one base. The chain links TRBV2 to TRBJ2-7, with D tentatively TRBD2 (6 bases). CDR3 length: 12 residues. Germline values: CDR1 SNHLY, CDR2 FYNNEI. V lost 4 bases and J lost 7, with 11 bases in between. The CDR3: CASSGTGSEQYF. The CDR3 DNA follows: TGTGCCAGCAGTGGAACCGGGAGTGAGCAGTACTTC.

The J gene is TRBJ2-1, the V gene TRBV19; 7 nucleotides align to TRBD2. Germline trimming cut 7 bases from V and 0 bases from J; bases unmatched to any gene: 9. CDR1 and CDR2 from the germline V gene are LNHDA and SQIVND (reference sequence). CDR3 length: 16 amino acids. The CDR3 loop reads CASTMVAGVSYNEQFF. CDR3 bases: TGTGCCAGTACCATGGTAGCGGGTGTCTCCTACAATGAGCAGTTCTTC. Supplemented by reference TRBV19 and TRBJ2-1, the full variable domain reads DGGITQSPKYLFRKEGQNVTLSCEQNLNHDAMYWYRQDPGQGLRLIYYSQIVNDFQKGDIAEGYSVSREKKESFPLTVTSAQKNPTAFYLCASTMVAGVSYNEQFFGPGTRLTVL.

The genes are TRBV12-3 or TRBV12-4 and TRBJ2-3; D perhaps matches TRBD1 (6 bases). With 6 bases removed from V and 4 bases from J, the gap between germline ends came to 14 bases. This CDR3 contains 14 residues. The CDR3 spells CASRKYRVSDTQYF. In DNA form, the CDR3 reads TGTGCCAGCAGGAAATACAGGGTTTCAGATACGCAGTATTTT.

This clonotype was seen a handful of times. The V call is TRBV27, the J call TRBJ2-5, with D unresolved. V lost 2 bases, J lost 0 bases, and 7 bases lay in between. Germline-derived CDR1 and CDR2 are MNHEY and SMNVEV (reference sequence). The CDR3 loop spans 14 amino acids. CDR3 region: CASSLLDNQETQYF. The CDR3 DNA is TGTGCCAGCAGTTTACTCGACAACCAAGAGACCCAGTACTTC.

Concerning this clonotype: Mismatch with germline at one junction end may stem from a read error. The CDR3: CASSYPGHASNTGEPFF. CDR3 in DNA: TGTGCCAGCAGTTACCCTGGACACGCTTCGAACACCGGGGAGCCGTTTTTT. The rearrangement joins TRBV6-5 to TRBJ2-2; tentatively, D is TRBD1 or TRBD2 (5 bases each). The CDR3 has 17 amino acids. CDR1 MNHEY and CDR2 SVGAGI come from the germline V gene.

This clonotype has at least ten counts. V and J are TRBV5-1 and TRBJ2-7; 8 bases agree with TRBD2. The CDR3 totals 16 residues. The germline CDR1 and CDR2 sequences are SGHRS and YFSETQ. V shed 1 base and J 0 bases; nucleotides not matched to a gene: 6. The CDR3 loop reads CASSLLLAGSSYEQYF. CDR3 nucleotides: TGCGCCAGCAGCTTGCTCCTAGCGGGTAGCTCCTACGAGCAGTACTTC.

This clonotype came up a few times. The chain recombines TRBV4-1 with TRBJ2-1; 13 nucleotides align to TRBD2. This CDR3 is 20 amino acids long. J gave up 5 bases and V 5 bases, and 18 bases lay outside the gene matches. Germline CDR1 MGHRA, CDR2 YSYEKL. CDR3 sequence reads: CASSFRGLAGKQEWNNEQFF. The CDR3 DNA follows: TGCGCCAGCAGCTTCCGGGGACTAGCGGGAAAACAGGAGTGGAACAATGAGCAGTTCTTC.

This clonotype was found a few times. A read error may be the cause here, since a much bigger clone is one base away. The chain links TRBV20-1 to TRBJ1-1; TRBD1 agrees at 7 bases. Germline CDR1 reads DFQATT; CDR2 reads SNEGSKA (reference sequence). The CDR3 sequence is 14 residues long. Trimming at V came to 3 bases and at J to 4 bases, leaving 8 bases not matched to a gene. The CDR3 sequence: CSARKGAQSTEAFF. CDR3 DNA: TGCAGTGCTAGGAAGGGGGCTCAGAGCACTGAAGCTTTCTTT.

The genes are TRBV11-2 and TRBJ2-7; D unclear. Trimming removed 5 bases from V and 2 bases from J, with 13 bases in between. This CDR3 region has 14 residues. Looked up from germline, CDR1 is SGHAT and CDR2 is FQNNGV. The CDR3 loop is CASSSPTDPYEQYF. Written as DNA, the CDR3 is TGTGCCAGCAGCAGCCCAACAGACCCCTACGAGCAGTACTTC.

The chain links TRBV15 to TRBJ2-7; the D gene is possibly TRBD1 (5 bases). Germline loops: CDR1 LNHNV, CDR2 YYDKDF (reference sequence). The V gene lost 0 bases and the J gene lost 5 bases, with 8 bases spanning the gap. CDR3 size: 13 residues. In DNA form, the CDR3 reads TGTGCCACCAGCAGAGACAGGGCCCACGAGCAGTACTTC. It is translated as CATSRDRAHEQYF.

This clonotype was counted ten times or more. The V gene is TRBV27, the J gene TRBJ2-7; 8 bases line up with TRBD1. The germline V gene encodes CDR1 MNHEY and CDR2 SMNVEV (reference sequence). The J segment lost 7 bases and the V segment lost 3 bases, leaving 8 bases of the junction unmatched. This CDR3 contains 14 residues. The CDR3 nucleotides are TGTGCCAGCAGTTTTTTTGGACAGGGAATTGAGCAGTACTTC. Its protein product is CASSFFGQGIEQYF.

V usage is TRBV11-2 and J usage is TRBJ2-5; D is unclear. The CDR3 sequence is 11 residues long. V was clipped by 5 bases and J by 5 bases, with 6 bases between them. Germline V CDR1 and CDR2: SGHAT, FQNNGV. CDR3 nucleotides: TGTGCCAGCAGCCTCCATGAGACCCAGTACTTC. Its protein product is CASSLHETQYF.

This clonotype was observed many times. The chain recombines TRBV4-1 with TRBJ1-1, with TRBD1 as a possible D gene (6 bases). Germline-derived CDR1 and CDR2 are MGHRA and YSYEKL. CDR3 length: 12 residues. The germline V and J ends were trimmed by 2 bases and 7 bases, with 8 bases remaining between them. CDR3 residues: CASSQRGREAFF. The CDR3 DNA follows: TGCGCCAGCAGCCAACGGGGGCGTGAAGCTTTCTTT.

CDR3 amino acids: CASSLGSFGQDSFF. CDR3 in DNA: TGTGCCAGCAGCTTAGGAAGTTTCGGACAGGACTCTTTCTTT. The V and J genes are TRBV7-9 and TRBJ1-1; 7 nucleotides align to TRBD1. The V segment lost 1 base and the J segment 12 bases; nucleotides outside the gene matches: 11. In germline, CDR1 is SEHNR, CDR2 FQNEAQ (reference sequence). The CDR3 has 14 amino acids.

The chain couples TRBV24-1 to TRBJ2-7; 7 bases fit TRBD1. V shed 7 bases, J shed 1 base, and the junction held 3 bases outside the gene matches. CDR1 and CDR2 from the germline V gene are KGHDR and SFDVKD. There are 13 residues in the CDR3. CDR3 region: CATRGTESYEQYF. CDR3 bases: TGTGCCACCAGGGGGACAGAATCCTACGAGCAGTACTTC.

The sample holds many counts of this clonotype. The chain carries TRBV7-2 and TRBJ2-7; 9 nucleotides match TRBD1. Per the germline V gene, CDR1 is SGHTA and CDR2 is FQGNSA. J gave up 2 bases and V 6 bases, and 11 bases lay outside the gene matches. This CDR3 has 16 residues. The CDR3 coding sequence is TGTGCCAGCAGGAAAATTGGACAGGGGAGAACCTACGAGCAGTACTTC. This sequence encodes CASRKIGQGRTYEQYF.

A word on this clonotype: This may arise from a read error, as a much more abundant clone is one base away. The rearrangement joins TRBV5-1 to TRBJ2-5; D is possibly TRBD1 or TRBD2 (5 bases each). CDR3 size: 13 residues. In germline, CDR1 is SGHRS, CDR2 YFSETQ. Trimming stripped 3 bases from V and 11 bases from J, with 17 bases between. The CDR3 loop reads CASSSGPADEQYF. In nucleotides, the CDR3 is TGCGCCAGCAGCTCGGGACCGGCCGATGAGCAGTACTTC.

This clonotype was seen many times. The V call is TRBV4-2, the J call TRBJ2-7; D is unclear. From germline, CDR1 is LGHNA and CDR2 YNFKEQ. This CDR3 has 13 residues. The germline V and J ends were trimmed by 1 base and 4 bases, with 8 bases remaining between them. CDR3 bases: TGTGCCAGCAGCCAAGTTGAGAGGTACGAGCAGTACTTC. Its protein product is CASSQVERYEQYF.

This clonotype occurred a few times. This chain joins TRBV9 and TRBJ2-7; 9 bases match TRBD1. Germline lookup yields CDR1 SGDLS and CDR2 YYNGEE. Unmatched junction bases numbered 6, after V lost 3 bases and J lost 5 bases. There are 14 residues in the CDR3. The CDR3 DNA reads as TGTGCCAGCAGCGAATCCGGGACAGGGAACGAGCAGTACTTC. Translating gives CASSESGTGNEQYF.

On this clonotype: A read error may explain this, as a much larger clone is one base away. The rearrangement links TRBV24-1 to TRBJ1-5; the D gene is possibly TRBD1 (5 bases). Germline V gene sequence: CDR1 KGHDR, CDR2 SFDVKD. The V and J ends lost 4 bases and 3 bases respectively, with 9 bases between them. The CDR3 has 14 amino acids. Here the CDR3 DNA reads TGTGCCACCAGTGAGGCAGGGAACAATCAGCCCCAGCATTTT. It translates to CATSEAGNNQPQHF.

This clonotype showed up many times. The rearrangement uses TRBV20-1 and TRBJ2-5; D uncertain. The CDR3 runs to 14 residues. V lost 5 bases, J lost 4 bases, and 17 bases lay in between. Germline values: CDR1 DFQATT, CDR2 SNEGSKA (reference sequence). In DNA form, the CDR3 reads TGCAGTGCTCCTCCACTCCCACAAGGAGAGACCCAGTACTTC. Translating gives CSAPPLPQGETQYF.

This clonotype appeared a few times. The rearrangement uses TRBV27 and TRBJ2-7; 7 bases are a match to TRBD2. The length of the CDR3 is 15 residues. The V gene end was trimmed by 2 bases and the J gene end by 5 bases; junction bases not matched to a gene: 9. CDR1 MNHEY and CDR2 SMNVEV come from the germline V gene (reference sequence). Here the CDR3 DNA reads TGTGCCAGCAGTTTAGGCGGGAGTGCCTTCCACGAGCAGTACTTC. Translated: CASSLGGSAFHEQYF.

This clonotype appeared many times. The chain recombines TRBV6-5 with TRBJ2-7; either TRBD1 or TRBD2 may fit D (5 bases each). Germline V gives CDR1 MNHEY, CDR2 SVGAGI. CDR3 length: 20 residues. Trimming removed 0 bases from V and 3 bases from J, with 27 bases in between. This CDR3 reads CASSYSSRLGKGSGNYEQYF. The CDR3 coding sequence is TGTGCCAGCAGTTACTCGAGTAGGTTGGGAAAGGGGAGTGGGAACTACGAGCAGTACTTC.

This clonotype was observed many times. This sequence joins TRBV20-1 and TRBJ2-3; a weak D match, TRBD2 (5 bases). The germline gives CDR1 DFQATT, CDR2 SNEGSKA (reference sequence). This CDR3 is built from 15 residues. Trimming took off 1 base at V and 1 base at J, with 12 bases between the two ends. This chain's CDR3 is CSARGGAGGTDTQYF. CDR3 DNA sequence: TGCAGTGCTAGAGGGGGAGCTGGTGGCACAGATACGCAGTATTTT.

This clonotype was detected a few times. This chain links TRBV7-9 with TRBJ2-5; D call uncertain. The germline CDR1 and CDR2 sequences are SEHNR and FQNEAQ (reference sequence). V lost 8 bases to trimming and J lost 3 bases, with 10 bases between them. This CDR3 comprises 12 residues. CDR3 amino acids: CASGPSEETQYF. The CDR3 nucleotides are TGTGCCAGCGGCCCTAGTGAAGAGACCCAGTACTTC.

In regard to this clonotype: This is likely an artifact of a read error, given a far larger clone one base away. The chain links TRBV7-3 to TRBJ2-4, with D perhaps matching TRBD1 (5 bases). The DNA end is more similar to TRBJ2-1, so the J call may be wrong. The germline CDR1 and CDR2 sequences are SGHTA and FQGTGA. This CDR3 is built from 15 residues. The chain's CDR3 is CASSLTGSGPNEQFF. DNA of the CDR3: TGTGCCAGCAGCTTAACGGGGTCAGGGCCCAATGAGCAGTTCTTC.

There are many counts of this clonotype. This chain uses TRBV7-2 with TRBJ2-5; D is perhaps TRBD2 (6 bases). CDR1 and CDR2 (germline): SGHTA, FQGNSA. V was trimmed by 4 bases and J by 9 bases, leaving 18 bases between them. The CDR3 has 14 amino acids. The CDR3 spells CASSSGLAVRAQYF. The DNA of the CDR3 is TGTGCCAGCAGCTCGGGACTGGCGGTTAGGGCCCAGTACTTC.

This clonotype was seen just once. The rearrangement links TRBV6-2 or TRBV6-3 to TRBJ2-3; D may be TRBD2 (6 bases). The CDR3 extends over 18 amino acids. From germline, CDR1 is MNHEY and CDR2 SVGEGT. Trimming pared 5 bases from V and 6 bases from J, leaving 27 bases between. The chain's CDR3 is CASSEALIGGGVSDTQYF. For the CDR3, the DNA is TGTGCCAGCAGTGAAGCACTAATTGGGGGAGGAGTGTCGGATACGCAGTATTTT.

V gene TRBV10-3 combines with J gene TRBJ2-1; unclear D gene. Trimming stripped 2 bases from V and 10 bases from J, with 6 bases between. Germline CDR1 is ENHRY and CDR2 is SYGVKD. The CDR3 is 11 residues long. The CDR3 region is CAISEGFEQFF. The CDR3 DNA reads as TGTGCCATCAGTGAGGGTTTCGAGCAGTTCTTC.

At least ten counts were recorded for this clonotype. This sequence joins TRBV28 and TRBJ1-2; 8 nucleotides match TRBD1. Germline V lookup: CDR1 MDHEN, CDR2 SYDVKM. Unmatched junction bases numbered 13, after V lost 7 bases and J lost 6 bases. The CDR3 is 15 residues long. CDR3 coding DNA: TGTGCCAGCACCCGACAGGGGTGGGGGTTTGATGGCTACACCTTC. Protein: CASTRQGWGFDGYTF.